This T cell receptor beta chain was sequenced during a study of cytomegalovirus exposure and HLA in healthy donors (dated by TCRdb to the late 2010s). In the study overall: According to an earlier analysis of around 600 of the donors, 150 million to 200 million T cells yielded roughly 100 million unique TCR beta sequences and about 280 Gb of sequence data. An early release that covered roughly 600 HLA-typed donors contained about 300 gigabases of sequencing data and 75 million to 100 million unique TCR sequences. Of the roughly 420 genotyped donors, roughly 80% were placed in the genetic ancestry cluster associated with self-reported Caucasian donors. The aim of the study was to test whether cataloging public T cell receptors could identify signatures of past pathogen exposure. Using immunosequencing, the study profiled T cell repertoires from fewer than 700 subjects and related those repertoires to cytomegalovirus serostatus. In addition to the first cohort of 500 to 850 subjects, a separate validation cohort of 120 different subjects was used. To predict cytomegalovirus infection status, the study combined high-throughput TCR immunosequencing, statistical association of individual TCRs with disease status, and machine learning. To study patterns of TCR occurrence, a later analysis re-analyzed previously published TCR beta repertoires from 650 to 750 donors and added high-resolution HLA genotyping. Rather than using new phenotypic data, the later analysis identified candidate immune exposures from TCR beta sequences and from how often those sequences occurred across donors. To decide whether each TCR beta V gene segment behaved as functional or pseudogenic, an earlier analysis of some 600 of the donors relied on high-throughput TCR beta sequencing. Alongside the repertoire data, information on donor age, sex, ethnicity and CMV serostatus was compiled. Genome-wide SNP genotypes for about 65% of the 666 donors were used in a later genetic analysis, which treated that subset as a discovery cohort. Every repertoire in the discovery cohort had been generated on one and the same sequencing platform. Both class I and class II loci were covered by HLA typing, at four-digit resolution. Typing coverage differed by locus: A, B, C, DRB1 and DQB1 were typed in roughly 629-640 donors, DQA1 in around 500, DPA1 in some 570, and DPB1 in just under 490. Because of strong linkage in the cohort, five DR-DQ haplotypes were treated as single units for association and clustering. On average, around 240,000 unique TCR beta nucleotide sequences were sequenced per donor among 398 genotyped donors of the cohort, with roughly 18% of those sequences being non-productive. Study-level results and caveats: The earlier analysis of 587 of the donors excluded about 16 rarely observed V segments, including chromosome 9 orphons, because counts were too low. A cluster of highly shared sequence variants was judged likely to be a technical artifact of the sequencing pipeline. Most TCR sequences were observed very rarely across donors, whereas some public TCRs were present in many individuals. Because some donors lacked HLA typing at each locus, the association tests relied only on the typed subset. In a later analysis, HLA-associated TCR beta chains showed more clonal expansion and lower generation probabilities than non-associated chains that were equally common. An association between a missense DCLRE1C variant and V-gene and J-gene trimming of TCR beta chains was found in a later genetic analysis and replicated in an independent cohort. Correlated functional status among segregating V segments might be attributable to linkage disequilibrium, but an unknown experimental factor could not be ruled out. A further reported finding was that TCR beta sequences accurately predicted the HLA-A and HLA-B alleles for most subjects in the first cohort. According to the authors, the approach could potentially be generalized to other disease states and immunological phenotypes. Most CMV-associated TCR beta chains appeared to be HLA-restricted in a later analysis, and the HLA associations seemed to be driven largely by CMV exposure. Cytomegalovirus status was reported to be diagnosed by the classifier with high specificity and sensitivity in both the original and validation cohorts. Strong co-occurrence of HLA alleles, especially DR and DQ, made assigning TCR associations to individual alleles difficult. The only immune exposure information available for the cohort was CMV serostatus. According to a later analysis, parvovirus B19, influenza, CMV and Epstein-Barr virus appeared linked to several top co-occurrence clusters. This cohort had only TCR beta chains sequenced, and the lack of alpha or paired-chain data limited which features could be detected. Some IMGT-functional V segments, including TRBV6-2 and TRBV6-3, could not be distinguished by the 87-base-pair reads and were therefore excluded. In an earlier analysis of 587 of the donors, most TCR beta V segments appeared in productive rearrangements about 87% or about 30% of the time, broadly matching IMGT annotations. Sequencing depth was assumed to be roughly uniform across donors in the presence/absence analyses, though that assumption may not hold. At a false discovery rate of 0.05, a later analysis linked around 15,000 TCR beta sequences to specific HLA alleles. Compared with the roughly 670-donor mean, donors in an Asian-associated ancestry cluster had fewer N-insertions in productive TCRs, according to a later genetic analysis. A total of roughly 160 TCR beta chains were listed by the study as associated with cytomegalovirus. A later analysis found that TCR association rates varied across HLA loci, with DRB1 alleles showing the most associated TCRs and HLA-C alleles the fewest. Three of the identified cytomegalovirus-associated TCR beta chains were confirmed in vitro to be specific for cytomegalovirus antigens.

From its cysteine to its phenylalanine, the CDR3 spans 16 amino acids. Of the read, only the CDR3 DNA is kept; its 48 bases are in frame from base 1. The germline V gene (reference sequence) supplies CDR1 PRHDT and CDR2 FYEKMQ. Library preparation was by the immunoSEQ multiplex PCR assay. For the multiplex PCR, a mixture combining 60 forward primers for TCR Vbeta segments and 13 reverse primers for TCR Jbeta segments was used. The CDR3 region of rearranged TCR beta genes was amplified from genomic DNA with a multiplex PCR assay. The amplified TCR beta libraries were sequenced on the Illumina HiSeq System as 87-base-pair reads. The paper's data handling went like this. A later analysis counted about 80 million unique TCR beta chains across the 666 repertoires, and 9 million to 14 million of these chains were shared by at least two donors. Raw reads were error-corrected and collapsed into unique sequences with a nearest-neighbor algorithm that merged closely related sequences to remove PCR and sequencing errors. CDR3 sequences were aligned to IMGT reference sequences to assign V, D and J gene segments. For a sequence to be retained, a match of at least six nucleotides was required to both a V gene segment and a J gene segment. Rearrangements were classified as productive when the CDR3 lacked stop codons and remained in frame with V and J, and all other rearrangements were classified as non-productive. CDR3 was defined by IMGT convention, running from the second conserved V-encoded cysteine to the conserved J-encoded phenylalanine. In an earlier analysis of around 540 of the donors, sequences lacking an unambiguous match to a single V gene segment were excluded. In an earlier analysis of 587 of the donors, V segments were called functional above 56.7% productive rearrangements and were called segregating when the between-donor standard deviation exceeded 5%. A statistical classification framework was developed to diagnose cytomegalovirus status using the catalog of TCR beta chain sequences. In a later analysis, TCR nucleotide sequences were compared against IMGT/GENE-DB human TR gene sequences so that V and J genes could be assigned. A later analysis assigned CDR3 sequences and most-parsimonious VDJ recombination scenarios with the TCRdist pipeline. A later analysis defined each TCR beta chain by its CDR3 amino acid sequence plus V-gene family, and excluded reads lacking a unique V-gene family. A later analysis removed 550 to 700 highly shared, low-generation-probability nucleotide sequences to deal with suspected cross-contamination and a sequencing artifact. For each public chain, a later analysis derived a clonal expansion index from normalized ranks of inferred template counts within each repertoire. In a later analysis, generation probabilities were computed with a VDJ recombination model fitted to out-of-frame rearrangements, and the resulting probabilities were checked against IGoR. In a later analysis, TCR-TCR, TCR-HLA and TCR-CMV co-occurrence was scored with hypergeometric tests, and a repertoire-size bias correction was applied to TCR pairs. A later analysis estimated false discovery rates by permuting HLA or CMV assignments 20 times. In a later analysis, co-occurring TCRs were grouped using DBSCAN, and TCRdist sequence similarity was added for clustering within HLA-allele-positive subsets. Repertoires with fewer than 30,000 or more than 120,000 public chains were left out of co-occurrence clustering, as were a handful of repertoires with anomalous nucleotide sharing. What TCRdb holds here is the immuneACCESS table cut down to in-frame rearrangements. Part of the clones is not present; checked against another copy, under half of the missing clones reflect an unresolved V gene, and the others are unexplained. Clone size and V and J calls were adopted from that table, with D and trimming inferred from the DNA. This sample holds about 160,000 clones; roughly 80% were observed only once. Around 6.7% of the sample lies in the top ten.

A word on this clone: Its cognate antigen has yet to be identified. The junction and the germline gene differ at one end; a read error may be behind it.

In total, about 650 healthy bone marrow donors made up the cohort. All cohort members were sampled while nominally healthy, although unrecorded immune exposures were likely present. The donor tested CMV seropositive and was one of the 289 seropositive cohort members. Every donor gave a peripheral blood sample, and the peripheral blood mononuclear cells from that sample were used for TCR beta sequencing. Genomic DNA extraction from the blood cell samples was performed with the Qiagen DNeasy Blood Extraction Kit. The clonotype comes from a young woman in good health and CMV-seropositive. Recombination connected TRBV13 to TRBJ2-2, and 7 junction bases match TRBD2. Sequencing was performed on PBMCs. The DNA sequence is as follows: TGCGCCAGCAGCCCAGGACTAGGGGCAAACACCGGGGAGCTGTTTTTT. Its product reads: CASSPGLGANTGELFF.